One sample yielded the 16 T cell receptor beta chains listed below, sequenced in a study of blood T cells in healthy people across ages. The authors ran a second PCR of roughly 6 to 12 cycles using a sample-barcoded 5' primer and a J-beta primer mix. A single record per CDR3 protein comes from TCRdb applying MiXCR to the 5' RACE reads. The sample consists of about 970,000 distinct CDR3 sequences, roughly 50% of them appearing once. The sample consisted of blood. Receptors were obtained from a woman aged 55-75 years in good health.

This chain connects TRBV9 to TRBJ2-5; D may be TRBD2 (6 bases). The CDR3 has 15 residues. Trimming took off 4 bases at V and 2 bases at J, with 15 bases between the two ends. The germline gives CDR1 SGDLS, CDR2 YYNGEE. The CDR3 coding sequence is TGTGCCAGCAGCCCCTCGGGGAGGCCGCAAGAGACCCAGTACTTC. It translates to CASSPSGRPQETQYF.

The chain has TRBV28 and TRBJ1-2; no clear D gene. The V and J ends lost 6 bases and 1 base respectively, with 12 bases between them. The CDR3 covers 14 residues. CDR1 and CDR2 (germline): MDHEN, SYDVKM. The CDR3, as DNA: TGTGCCAGCAGACGTGCAGGCGGTAACTATGGCTACACCTTC. This gives the protein CASRRAGGNYGYTF.

This clonotype was counted ten times or more. The V and J genes are TRBV4-2 and TRBJ2-3; the match to TRBD2 covers 9 bases. The V gene's germline CDR1 is LGHNA and CDR2 YNFKEQ. The J segment lost 4 bases and the V segment lost 2 bases, leaving 7 bases of the junction unmatched. This CDR3 comprises 16 residues. The chain's CDR3 is CASSQFAGGPSDTQYF. In DNA form, the CDR3 reads TGTGCCAGCAGCCAATTTGCGGGAGGGCCTTCAGATACGCAGTATTTT.

In the case of this clonotype: One end of the junction varies from germline; a read error may be responsible. V is TRBV29-1 and J is TRBJ1-5, with a tentative D call TRBD1 (6 bases). Germline V gene data show CDR1 as SQVTM and CDR2 as ANQGSEA. This CDR3 is built from 13 residues. The CDR3 here is CSVKTGQNQPRHF. The CDR3 DNA reads TGCAGCGTTAAAACCGGACAGAATCAGCCCCGGCATTTT.

The chain recombines TRBV20-1 with TRBJ2-3; TRBD2 matches 10 bases. The CDR3 has 16 amino acids. The ends lost 5 bases at V and 5 bases at J; junction bases unmatched: 13. Germline CDR1 DFQATT, CDR2 SNEGSKA (reference sequence). Here the CDR3 reads CSAQRSPSGSLDTQYF. As DNA, the CDR3 is TGCAGTGCTCAGAGGTCGCCTAGCGGGAGTTTAGATACGCAGTATTTT.

The rearrangement uses TRBV6-2 or TRBV6-3 and TRBJ2-7; D is unresolved. V gave up 2 bases and J gave up 4 bases, with 6 bases separating them. CDR1 and CDR2 (germline): MNHEY, SVGEGT. This CDR3 spans 12 amino acids. The CDR3 region has the DNA TGTGCCAGCAGTTACACCCGGTACGAGCAGTACTTC. It codes for CASSYTRYEQYF.

The V and J genes are TRBV20-1 and TRBJ1-2, with 12 bases matching TRBD1. The CDR3 is 13 amino acids. Trimming removed 6 bases from V and 7 bases from J; junction bases left unmatched: 6. The germline V gene has CDR1 DFQATT and CDR2 SNEGSKA (reference sequence). The CDR3 protein is CSAGTGGRSGYTF. CDR3 in DNA: TGCAGTGCGGGGACAGGGGGCCGATCTGGCTACACCTTC.

CDR3: CSTRQGIEAFF. The CDR3 DNA follows: TGCAGTACCCGACAGGGAATAGAAGCTTTCTTT. This chain uses TRBV20-1 with TRBJ1-1; 7 bases map to TRBD1. Trimming took 8 bases from V and 8 from J; bases not matched to a gene: 8. CDR3 length: 11 residues. Germline V gene lookup returns CDR1 DFQATT and CDR2 SNEGSKA (reference sequence).

The genes are TRBV20-1 and TRBJ2-7, with 10 bases aligning to TRBD2. This CDR3 has 17 residues. The V gene's germline CDR1 is DFQATT and CDR2 SNEGSKA (reference sequence). Trimming removed 2 bases from V and 2 bases from J; junction bases left unmatched: 12. The CDR3 is CSARKFGGLAGAYEQYF. The DNA of the CDR3 is TGCAGTGCTAGAAAATTTGGTGGGCTAGCGGGAGCCTACGAGCAGTACTTC.

The chain is built from TRBV12-3 or TRBV12-4 and TRBJ2-7, with D possibly TRBD1 on 6 matching bases. CDR3 length equals 14 residues. Deletions cut 6 bases from V and 3 bases from J, with 15 bases between. The CDR3 spells CASRKIRGRYEQYF. The CDR3 DNA follows: TGTGCCAGCAGAAAAATCAGGGGCCGCTACGAGCAGTACTTC.

The gene calls are TRBV3-1 and TRBJ2-5; 8 bases agree with TRBD1. The germline gives CDR1 LGHDT, CDR2 YNNKEL (reference sequence). The CDR3 length is 15 residues. Trimming removed 8 bases from V and 3 bases from J; junction bases left unmatched: 11. As DNA, the CDR3 is TGTGCCAGCCTTTCTCTTCAGGGGGCCAAAGAGACCCAGTACTTC. It is translated as CASLSLQGAKETQYF.

This chain connects TRBV6-2 or TRBV6-3 to TRBJ1-2, with a possible D match to TRBD1 (5 bases). Trimming took off 6 bases at V and 6 bases at J, with 17 bases between the two ends. CDR3 size: 14 residues. Germline V gene lookup returns CDR1 MNHEY and CDR2 SVGEGT. The CDR3 loop reads CASRQDGGSHGYTF. The CDR3 coding sequence is TGTGCCAGCAGACAGGACGGGGGATCCCATGGCTACACCTTC.

This clonotype was observed once. This chain joins TRBV18 and TRBJ2-5; D is possibly TRBD2 (6 bases). Matching the DNA end better, TRBJ2-7 makes the J call doubtful. The CDR3 is 14 amino acids. Germline loops: CDR1 KGHSH, CDR2 LQKENI. CDR3 region: CASSLRREAPEQYF. The DNA for the CDR3 is TGTGCCAGCTCACTCCGGCGGGAAGCCCCCGAGCAGTACTTC.

This clonotype was seen only a few times. The chain is built from TRBV5-6 and TRBJ2-7, with D perhaps TRBD1 (5 bases). The DNA end is more similar to TRBJ2-1, so the J call may be wrong. Germline CDR1 reads SGHDT; CDR2 reads YYEEEE. The CDR3 extends over 13 amino acids. CDR3 DNA sequence: TGTGCCAGCAGCTTGGTGTCGACAGTAGGGCAGTTCTTC. Its translation is CASSLVSTVGQFF.

The chain couples TRBV4-1 to TRBJ2-1; TRBD2 matches at 11 bases. CDR1 is MGHRA, CDR2 YSYEKL, per germline. CDR3 length: 17 amino acids. Unmatched junction bases numbered 14, after V lost 0 bases and J lost 13 bases. CDR3 sequence reads: CASSQDALAGGARKQFF. The CDR3 coding sequence is TGCGCCAGCAGCCAAGATGCCCTAGCGGGAGGTGCTCGGAAACAGTTCTTC.

Notes on this clonotype: A much more abundant neighbour one base away suggests this may be a read error. The chain carries TRBV4-1 and TRBJ1-2; possibly TRBD1 for D (5 bases). CDR1 MGHRA and CDR2 YSYEKL come from the germline V gene. The CDR3 totals 18 residues. As DNA, the CDR3 is TGCGCCGGCAGCCAAGAGCCGGGACTCAACCTAGCTAACTATGGCTACACCTTC. Protein: CAGSQEPGLNLANYGYTF.